One sample yielded the 4 T cell receptor beta chains listed below, sequenced in a study of beta chain features in type 1 diabetes. No antigen has been identified for these receptors. General observations from the study: Significant though moderate, a shortening of TCRB CDR3s appeared in all four CD4+ subsets of Type 1 diabetes patients.

The authors reverse transcribed all of the isolated RNA, so sequencing captured expressed TCRB transcripts. This table comes from immunoSEQ multiplex PCR, and its TCRdb copy is limited to in-frame clones, with some not included. The sample has roughly 400,000 clones, around 10% seen once; the top ten hold over 0.45%. Sequenced: central memory CD4+ T cells from blood. Receptors originate from a man aged 25-40 years with type 1 diabetes.

This rearrangement joins TRBV7-2 to TRBJ2-7; TRBD2 agrees at 9 bases. The CDR3 runs 15 residues. The germline V gene encodes CDR1 SGHTA and CDR2 FQGNSA. The V and J ends lost 2 bases and 2 bases, in that order; junction bases with no gene match: 4. CDR3 loop: CASSLIVAGAYEQYF. The CDR3 bases are TGTGCCAGCAGCTTAATCGTAGCGGGAGCCTACGAGCAGTACTTC.

The chain combines TRBV6-1 with TRBJ1-5; 10 nucleotides agree with TRBD1. After removal of 8 bases from V and 2 bases from J, the junction contained 6 bases not matched to a gene. The CDR3 length is 15 residues. Germline loops: CDR1 MNHNS, CDR2 SASEGT. The CDR3 reads CASPRTGGGNQPQHF. The CDR3 coding sequence is TGTGCCAGCCCTCGGACAGGGGGTGGCAATCAGCCCCAGCATTTT.

The V call is TRBV19, the J call TRBJ2-1; 11 bases are a match to TRBD2. CDR3 length: 15 residues. V lost 6 bases and J lost 9; bases outside the gene matches: 10. CDR1 is LNHDA and CDR2 is SQIVND in the germline V gene (reference sequence). CDR3 DNA sequence: TGTGCCAGTAGACTCAATAGCGGGAGGGCCACTGAGCAGTTCTTC. Translated, it gives CASRLNSGRATEQFF.

This clone was recorded once. The rearrangement links TRBV4-3 to TRBJ1-2, with 7 bases aligning to TRBD1. CDR3 length: 15 amino acids. V dropped 2 bases and J dropped 4; count of bases not matched to a gene: 7. Germline CDR1 is LGHNA and CDR2 is YSLEER. Written as DNA, the CDR3 is TGCGCCAGCAGCCAAATGACAGGGATCGTCTATGGCTACACCTTC. Its protein is CASSQMTGIVYGYTF.